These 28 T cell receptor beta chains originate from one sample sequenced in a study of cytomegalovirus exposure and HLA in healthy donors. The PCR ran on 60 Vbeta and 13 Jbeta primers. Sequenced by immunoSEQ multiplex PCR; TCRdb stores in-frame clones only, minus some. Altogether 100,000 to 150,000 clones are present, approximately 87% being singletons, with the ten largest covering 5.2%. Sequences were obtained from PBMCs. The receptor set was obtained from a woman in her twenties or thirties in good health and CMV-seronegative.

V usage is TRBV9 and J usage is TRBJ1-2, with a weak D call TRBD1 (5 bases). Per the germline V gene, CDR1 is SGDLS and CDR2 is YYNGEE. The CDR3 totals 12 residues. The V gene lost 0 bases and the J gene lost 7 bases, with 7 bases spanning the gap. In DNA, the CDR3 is TGTGCCAGCAGCGTAGCCCAGGGTGGCTACACCTTC. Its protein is CASSVAQGGYTF.

The CDR3 is CASSQAGLRRYF. As DNA, the CDR3 is TGCGCCAGCAGCCAAGCGGGACTGCGGCGGTATTTT. The rearrangement joins TRBV4-1 to TRBJ2-3, with D possibly matching TRBD2 (6 bases). CDR3 length: 12 amino acids. V lost 1 base, J lost 14 bases, and 13 bases lay in between. The V gene's germline CDR1 is MGHRA and CDR2 YSYEKL.

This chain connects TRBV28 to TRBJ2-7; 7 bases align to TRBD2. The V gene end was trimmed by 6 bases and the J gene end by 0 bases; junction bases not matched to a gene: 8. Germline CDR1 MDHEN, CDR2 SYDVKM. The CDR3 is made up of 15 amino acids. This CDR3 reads CASRTGGTPSYEQYF. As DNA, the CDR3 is TGTGCCAGCAGAACGGGGGGAACCCCCTCCTACGAGCAGTACTTC.

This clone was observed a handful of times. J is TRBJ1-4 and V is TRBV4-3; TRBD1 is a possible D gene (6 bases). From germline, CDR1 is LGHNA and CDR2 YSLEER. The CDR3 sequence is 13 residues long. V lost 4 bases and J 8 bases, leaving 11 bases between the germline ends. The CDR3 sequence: CASSREDSEKLFF. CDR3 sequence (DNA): TGCGCCAGCAGCCGAGAGGACAGCGAAAAACTGTTTTTT.

The CDR3 DNA sequence: TGTGCCAGCTCAGCCACGCAGCAGGGGGCGAGTGGCTACACCTTC. It specifies CASSATQQGASGYTF. The chain is built from TRBV18 and TRBJ1-2, with 8 bases matching TRBD1. Germline CDR1 KGHSH, CDR2 LQKENI. The CDR3 totals 15 residues. Trimming took 5 bases from V and 7 from J; bases not matched to a gene: 12. Looking up the rest from reference TRBV18 and TRBJ1-2 gives the full variable domain: NAGVMQNPRHLVRRRGQEARLRCSPMKGHSHVYWYRQLPEEGLKFMVYLQKENIIDESGMPKERFSAEFPKEGPSILRIQQVVRGDSAAYFCASSATQQGASGYTFGSGTRLTVV.

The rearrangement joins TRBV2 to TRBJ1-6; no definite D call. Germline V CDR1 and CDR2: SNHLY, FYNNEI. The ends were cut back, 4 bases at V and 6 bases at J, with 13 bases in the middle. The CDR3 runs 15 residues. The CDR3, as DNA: TGTGCCAGCAGTGCTAGACCCGGAGTTAATTCACCCCTCCACTTT. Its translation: CASSARPGVNSPLHF.

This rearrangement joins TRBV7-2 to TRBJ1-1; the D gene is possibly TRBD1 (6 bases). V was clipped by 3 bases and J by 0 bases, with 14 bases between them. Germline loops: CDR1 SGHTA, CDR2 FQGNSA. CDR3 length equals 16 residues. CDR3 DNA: TGTGCCAGCAGCTTCGGACAGCCGTTGGTGAACACTGAAGCTTTCTTT. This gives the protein CASSFGQPLVNTEAFF.

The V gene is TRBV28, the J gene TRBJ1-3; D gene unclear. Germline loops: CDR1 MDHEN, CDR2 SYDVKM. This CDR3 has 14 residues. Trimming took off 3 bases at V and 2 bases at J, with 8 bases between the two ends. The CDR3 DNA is TGTGCCAGCAGTTTGGCGGGGACTGGAAACACCATATATTTT. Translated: CASSLAGTGNTIYF.

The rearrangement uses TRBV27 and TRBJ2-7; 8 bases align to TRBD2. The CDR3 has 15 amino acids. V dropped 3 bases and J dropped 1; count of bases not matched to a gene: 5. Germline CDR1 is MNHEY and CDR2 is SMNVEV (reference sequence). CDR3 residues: CASSLSSGLSYEQYF. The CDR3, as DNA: TGTGCCAGCAGTTTGTCTAGCGGGCTTTCCTACGAGCAGTACTTC.

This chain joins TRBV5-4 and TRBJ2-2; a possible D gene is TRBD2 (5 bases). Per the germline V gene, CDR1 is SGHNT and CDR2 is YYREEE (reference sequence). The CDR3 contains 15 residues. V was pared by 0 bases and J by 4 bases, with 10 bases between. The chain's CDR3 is CASSLVIGSTGELFF. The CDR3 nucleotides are TGTGCCAGCAGCTTGGTAATAGGGAGCACCGGGGAGCTGTTTTTT. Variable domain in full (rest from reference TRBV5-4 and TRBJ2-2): ETGVTQSPTHLIKTRGQQVTLRCSSQSGHNTVSWYQQALGQGPQFIFQYYREEENGRGNFPPRFSGLQFPNYSSELNVNALELDDSALYLCASSLVIGSTGELFFGEGSRLTVL.

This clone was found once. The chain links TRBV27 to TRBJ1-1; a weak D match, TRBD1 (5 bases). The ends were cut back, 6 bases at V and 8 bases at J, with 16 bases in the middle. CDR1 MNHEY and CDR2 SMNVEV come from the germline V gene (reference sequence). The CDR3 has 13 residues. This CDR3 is CASRALGVTEAFF. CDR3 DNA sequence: TGTGCCAGCAGGGCCTTAGGGGTCACCGAAGCTTTCTTT.

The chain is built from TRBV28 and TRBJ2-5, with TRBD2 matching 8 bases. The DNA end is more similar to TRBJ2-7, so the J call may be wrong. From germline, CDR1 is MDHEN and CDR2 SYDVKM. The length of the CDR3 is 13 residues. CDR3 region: CASTGLDLYEQYF. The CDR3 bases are TGTGCCAGCACGGGACTAGATCTCTACGAGCAGTACTTC.

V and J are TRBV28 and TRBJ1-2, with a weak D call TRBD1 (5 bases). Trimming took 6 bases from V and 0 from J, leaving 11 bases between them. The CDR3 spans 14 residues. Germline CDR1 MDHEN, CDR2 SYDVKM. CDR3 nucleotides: TGTGCCAGCAGACGCGGGACCGCTAACTATGGCTACACCTTC. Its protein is CASRRGTANYGYTF.

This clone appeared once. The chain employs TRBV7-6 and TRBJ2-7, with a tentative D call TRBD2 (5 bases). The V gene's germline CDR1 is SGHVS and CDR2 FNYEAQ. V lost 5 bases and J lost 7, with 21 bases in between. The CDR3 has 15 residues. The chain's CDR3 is CASSPAVGLTGEQYF. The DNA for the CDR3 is TGTGCCAGCAGCCCTGCGGTCGGACTTACGGGGGAGCAGTACTTC.

CDR3 sequence reads: CASFSYYGYTF. As DNA, the CDR3 is TGTGCCAGCTTTTCCTACTATGGCTACACCTTC. This chain uses TRBV28 with TRBJ1-2; D remains ambiguous. This CDR3 contains 11 residues. The germline V gene encodes CDR1 MDHEN and CDR2 SYDVKM. V was pared by 8 bases and J by 3 bases, with 7 bases between.

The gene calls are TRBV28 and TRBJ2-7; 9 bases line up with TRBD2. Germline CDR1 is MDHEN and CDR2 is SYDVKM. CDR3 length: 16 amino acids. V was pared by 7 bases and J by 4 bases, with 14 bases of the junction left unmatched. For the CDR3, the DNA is TGTGCCAGCATCTCATCGGGAGGTAGCGGGAGTTACGAGCAGTACTTC. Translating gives CASISSGGSGSYEQYF. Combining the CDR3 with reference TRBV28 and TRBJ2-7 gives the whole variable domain DVKVTQSSRYLVKRTGEKVFLECVQDMDHENMFWYRQDPGLGLRLIYFSYDVKMKEKGDIPEGYSVSREKKERFSLILESASTNQTSMYLCASISSGGSGSYEQYFGPGTRLTVT.

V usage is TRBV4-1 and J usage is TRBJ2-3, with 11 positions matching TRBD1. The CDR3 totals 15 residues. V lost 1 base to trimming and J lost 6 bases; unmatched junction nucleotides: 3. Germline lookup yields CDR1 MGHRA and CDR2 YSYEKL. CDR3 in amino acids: CASSQGTGGWDTQYF. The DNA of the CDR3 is TGCGCCAGCAGCCAAGGGACAGGGGGCTGGGATACGCAGTATTTT.

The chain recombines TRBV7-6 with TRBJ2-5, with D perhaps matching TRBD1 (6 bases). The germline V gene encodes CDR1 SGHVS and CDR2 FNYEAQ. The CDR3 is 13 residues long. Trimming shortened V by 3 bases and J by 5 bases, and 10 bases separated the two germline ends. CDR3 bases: TGTGCCAGCAGCTTTGGACAGCAGGAGACCCAGTACTTC. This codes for CASSFGQQETQYF.

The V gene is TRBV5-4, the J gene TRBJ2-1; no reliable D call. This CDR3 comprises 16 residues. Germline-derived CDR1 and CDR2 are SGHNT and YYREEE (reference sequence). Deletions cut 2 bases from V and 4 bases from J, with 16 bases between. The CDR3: CASSFSLEVQYNEQFF. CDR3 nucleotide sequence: TGTGCCAGCAGCTTTAGTTTAGAGGTCCAGTACAATGAGCAGTTCTTC.

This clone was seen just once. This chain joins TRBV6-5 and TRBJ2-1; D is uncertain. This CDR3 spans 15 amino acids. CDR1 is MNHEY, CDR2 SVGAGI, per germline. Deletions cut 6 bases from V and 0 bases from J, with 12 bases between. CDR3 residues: CASSPVLFSYNEQFF. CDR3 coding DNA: TGTGCCAGCAGCCCCGTCCTATTCTCCTACAATGAGCAGTTCTTC.

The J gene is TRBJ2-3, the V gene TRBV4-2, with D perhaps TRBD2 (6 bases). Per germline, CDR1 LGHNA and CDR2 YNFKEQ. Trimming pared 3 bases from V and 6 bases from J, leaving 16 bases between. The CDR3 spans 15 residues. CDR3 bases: TGTGCCAGCAGCCATGGAGGCTCGGGAGCGGATACGCAGTATTTT. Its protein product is CASSHGGSGADTQYF.

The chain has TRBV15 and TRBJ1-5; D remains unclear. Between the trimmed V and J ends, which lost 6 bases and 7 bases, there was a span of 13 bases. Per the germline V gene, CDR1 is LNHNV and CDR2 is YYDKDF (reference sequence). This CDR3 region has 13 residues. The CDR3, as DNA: TGTGCCACCAGTGTTGCGGGGTTACAGCCCCAGCATTTT. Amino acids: CATSVAGLQPQHF.

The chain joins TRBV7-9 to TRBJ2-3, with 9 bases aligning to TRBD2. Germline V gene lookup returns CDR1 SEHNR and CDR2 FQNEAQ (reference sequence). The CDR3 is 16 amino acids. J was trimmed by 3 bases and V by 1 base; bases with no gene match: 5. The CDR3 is CASSLDRLAETDTQYF. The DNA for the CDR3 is TGTGCCAGCAGCTTAGATCGACTAGCGGAGACAGATACGCAGTATTTT.

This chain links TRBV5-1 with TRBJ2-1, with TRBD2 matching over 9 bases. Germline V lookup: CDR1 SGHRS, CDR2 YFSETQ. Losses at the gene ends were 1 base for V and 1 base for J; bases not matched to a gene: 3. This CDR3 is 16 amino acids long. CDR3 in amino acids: CASSLYAGGSYNEQFF. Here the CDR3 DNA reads TGCGCCAGCAGCTTGTACGCGGGAGGGTCCTACAATGAGCAGTTCTTC.

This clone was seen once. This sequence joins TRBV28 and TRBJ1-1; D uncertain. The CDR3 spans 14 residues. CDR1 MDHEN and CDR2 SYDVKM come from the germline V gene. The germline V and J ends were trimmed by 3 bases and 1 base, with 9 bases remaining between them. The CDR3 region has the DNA TGTGCCAGCAGTTTTACTACATCGAACACTGAAGCTTTCTTT. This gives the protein CASSFTTSNTEAFF.

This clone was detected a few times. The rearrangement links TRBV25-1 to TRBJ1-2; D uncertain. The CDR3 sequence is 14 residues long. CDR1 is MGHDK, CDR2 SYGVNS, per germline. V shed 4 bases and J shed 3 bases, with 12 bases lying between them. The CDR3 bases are TGTGCCAGCAGTGTTGCGGGGAGGGACTATGGCTACACCTTC. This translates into CASSVAGRDYGYTF.

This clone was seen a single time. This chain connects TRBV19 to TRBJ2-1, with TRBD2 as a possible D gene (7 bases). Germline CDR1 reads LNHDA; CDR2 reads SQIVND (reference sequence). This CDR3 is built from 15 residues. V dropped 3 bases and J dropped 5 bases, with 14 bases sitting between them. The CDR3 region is CASSMGGAGDNEQFF. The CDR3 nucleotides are TGTGCCAGTAGTATGGGGGGGGCCGGAGACAATGAGCAGTTCTTC.

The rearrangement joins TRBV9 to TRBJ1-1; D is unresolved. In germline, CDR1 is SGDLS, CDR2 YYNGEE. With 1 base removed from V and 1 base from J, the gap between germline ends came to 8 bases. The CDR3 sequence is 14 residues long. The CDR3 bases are TGTGCCAGCAGCGTATCTGGGCAGAACACTGAAGCTTTCTTT. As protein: CASSVSGQNTEAFF.